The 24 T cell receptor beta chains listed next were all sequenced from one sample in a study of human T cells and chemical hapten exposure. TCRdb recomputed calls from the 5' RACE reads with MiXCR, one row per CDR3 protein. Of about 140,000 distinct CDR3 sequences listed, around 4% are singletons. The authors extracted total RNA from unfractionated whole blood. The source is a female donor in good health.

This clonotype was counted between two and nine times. The CDR3 here is CASSYPMHGSTGELFF. CDR3 sequence (DNA): TGTGCCAGCAGTTACCCCATGCACGGCAGCACCGGGGAGCTGTTTTTT. This chain joins TRBV6-2 or TRBV6-3 and TRBJ2-2, with D hard to call. The germline CDR1 and CDR2 sequences are MNHEY and SVGEGT. This CDR3 region has 16 residues. Trimming left V 2 bases short and J 4 bases short, with 14 bases between.

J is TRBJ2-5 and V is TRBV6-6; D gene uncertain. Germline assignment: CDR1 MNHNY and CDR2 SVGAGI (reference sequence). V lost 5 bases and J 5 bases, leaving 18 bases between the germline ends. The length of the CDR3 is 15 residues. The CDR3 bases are TGTGCCAGCAGTCCCTCTCCCGGCCACTCGGAGACCCAGTACTTC. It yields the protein CASSPSPGHSETQYF.

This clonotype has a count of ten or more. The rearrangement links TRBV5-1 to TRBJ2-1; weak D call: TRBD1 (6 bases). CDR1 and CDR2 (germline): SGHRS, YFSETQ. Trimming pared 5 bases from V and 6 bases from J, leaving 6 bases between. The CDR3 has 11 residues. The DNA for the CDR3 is TGCGCCAGCAGACAGGGCAATGAGCAGTTCTTC. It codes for CASRQGNEQFF.

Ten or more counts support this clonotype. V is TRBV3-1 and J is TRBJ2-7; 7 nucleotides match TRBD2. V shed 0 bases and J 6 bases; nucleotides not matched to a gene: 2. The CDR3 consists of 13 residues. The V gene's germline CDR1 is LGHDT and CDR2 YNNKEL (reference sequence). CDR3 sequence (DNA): TGTGCCAGCAGCCAAGACACGGGGGGCGAGCAGTACTTC. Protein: CASSQDTGGEQYF.

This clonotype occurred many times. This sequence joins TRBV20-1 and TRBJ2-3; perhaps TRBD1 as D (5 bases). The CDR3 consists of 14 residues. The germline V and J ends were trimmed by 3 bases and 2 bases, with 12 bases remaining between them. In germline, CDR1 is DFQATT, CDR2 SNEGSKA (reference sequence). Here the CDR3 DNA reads TGCAGTGCTAGGGACACGATACTCACAGATACGCAGTATTTT. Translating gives CSARDTILTDTQYF.

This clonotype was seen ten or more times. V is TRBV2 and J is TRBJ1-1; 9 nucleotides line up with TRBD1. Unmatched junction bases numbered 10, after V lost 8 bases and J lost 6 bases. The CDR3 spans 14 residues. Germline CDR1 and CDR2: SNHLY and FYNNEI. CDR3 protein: CASEKGTGISEAFF. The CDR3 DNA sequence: TGTGCCAGCGAAAAAGGGACAGGGATTTCTGAAGCTTTCTTT.

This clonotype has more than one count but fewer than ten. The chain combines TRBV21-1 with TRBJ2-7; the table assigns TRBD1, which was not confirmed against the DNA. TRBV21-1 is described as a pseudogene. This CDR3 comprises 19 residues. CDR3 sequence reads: CASSPKVRQRKACNYEQYF. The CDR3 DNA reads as TGTGCCAGCAGCCCGAAAGTAAGACAGAGAAAAGCCTGTAACTACGAGCAGTACTTC.

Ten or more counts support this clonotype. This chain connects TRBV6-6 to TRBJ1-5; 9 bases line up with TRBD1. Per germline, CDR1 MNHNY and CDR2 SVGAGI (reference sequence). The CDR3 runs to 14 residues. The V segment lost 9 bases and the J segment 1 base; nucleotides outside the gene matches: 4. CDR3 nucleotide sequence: TGTGCCAGTTCGGACAGGGGCAGCAATCAGCCCCAGCATTTT. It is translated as CASSDRGSNQPQHF.

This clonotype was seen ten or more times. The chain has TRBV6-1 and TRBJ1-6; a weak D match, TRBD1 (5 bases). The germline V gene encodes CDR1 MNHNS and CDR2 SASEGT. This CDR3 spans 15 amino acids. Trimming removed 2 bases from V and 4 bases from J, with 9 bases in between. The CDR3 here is CASSELGPYNSPLHF. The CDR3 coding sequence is TGTGCCAGCAGTGAATTGGGGCCTTATAATTCACCCCTCCACTTT.

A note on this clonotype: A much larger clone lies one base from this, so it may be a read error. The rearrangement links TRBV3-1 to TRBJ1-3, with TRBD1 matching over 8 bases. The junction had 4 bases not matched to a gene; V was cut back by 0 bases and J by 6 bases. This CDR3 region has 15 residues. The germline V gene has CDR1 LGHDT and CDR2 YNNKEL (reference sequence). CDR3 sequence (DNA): TGTGCCAGCAGCCAAGACGGGACAGGCGTAAACACCATATATTTT. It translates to CASSQDGTGVNTIYF. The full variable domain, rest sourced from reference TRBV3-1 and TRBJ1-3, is DTAVSQTPKYLVTQMGNDKSIKCEQNLGHDTMYWYKQDSKKFLKIMFSYNNKELIINETVPNRFSPKSPDKAHLNLHINSLELGDSAVYFCASSQDGTGVNTIYFGEGSWLTVV.

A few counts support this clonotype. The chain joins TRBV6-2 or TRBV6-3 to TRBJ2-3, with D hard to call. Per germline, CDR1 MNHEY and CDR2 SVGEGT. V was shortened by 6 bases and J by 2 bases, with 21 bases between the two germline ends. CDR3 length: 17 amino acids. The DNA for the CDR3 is TGTGCCAGCAGATCAACACTTACACTTACGGTCACAGATACGCAGTATTTT. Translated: CASRSTLTLTVTDTQYF.

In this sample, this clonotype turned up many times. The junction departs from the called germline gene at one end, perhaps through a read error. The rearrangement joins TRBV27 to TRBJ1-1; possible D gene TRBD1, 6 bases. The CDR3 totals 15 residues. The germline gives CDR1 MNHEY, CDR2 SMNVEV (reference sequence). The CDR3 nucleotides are TGTGCCAGCAGTCTATCTACAGGGTTGGGCACTGAAGCTTTCTTT. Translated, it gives CASSLSTGLGTEAFF.

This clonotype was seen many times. Here the CDR3 DNA reads TGTGCCAGCAGCTTAGTGGCAGGGACCCTGGTGGCTGAAGCTTTCTTT. Protein: CASSLVAGTLVAEAFF. V is TRBV11-2 and J is TRBJ1-1; tentative D call: TRBD1 (5 bases). The CDR3 consists of 16 residues. CDR1 is SGHAT, CDR2 FQNNGV, per germline. V was trimmed by 1 base and J by 6 bases, leaving 18 bases between them.

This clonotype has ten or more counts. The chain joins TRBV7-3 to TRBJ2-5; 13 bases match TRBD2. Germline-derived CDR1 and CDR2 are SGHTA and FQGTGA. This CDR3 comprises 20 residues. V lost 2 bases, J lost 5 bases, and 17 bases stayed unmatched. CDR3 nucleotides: TGTGCCAGCAGCTTATTTCAAACCGGACTAGCGGGGGAACACGGGGAGACCCAGTACTTC. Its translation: CASSLFQTGLAGEHGETQYF. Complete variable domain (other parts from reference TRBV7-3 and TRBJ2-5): GAGVSQTPSNKVTEKGKYVELRCDPISGHTALYWYRQSLGQGPEFLIYFQGTGAADDSGLPNDRFFAVRPEGSVSTLKIQRTERGDSAVYLCASSLFQTGLAGEHGETQYFGPGTRLLVL.

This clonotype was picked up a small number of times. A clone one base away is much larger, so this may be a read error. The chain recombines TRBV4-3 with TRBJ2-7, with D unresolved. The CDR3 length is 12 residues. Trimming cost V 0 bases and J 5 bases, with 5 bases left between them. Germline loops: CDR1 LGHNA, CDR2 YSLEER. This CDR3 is CASSQEGDEQYF. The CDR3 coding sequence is TGCGCCAGCAGCCAAGAGGGCGACGAGCAGTACTTC.

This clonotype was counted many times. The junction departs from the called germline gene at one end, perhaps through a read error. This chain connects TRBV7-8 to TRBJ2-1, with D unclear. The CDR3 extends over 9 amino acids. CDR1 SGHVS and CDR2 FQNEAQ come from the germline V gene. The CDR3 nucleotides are TGTGCCAGCAGCGCCACTACAAACTTC. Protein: CASSATTNF.

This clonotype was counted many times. CDR3: CASRTGGTTEAFF. In DNA form, the CDR3 reads TGCGCCAGCAGGACAGGGGGCACCACTGAAGCTTTCTTT. The chain joins TRBV5-1 to TRBJ1-1; 10 bases are shared with TRBD1. The V segment lost 5 bases and the J segment 4 bases; nucleotides outside the gene matches: 2. The CDR3 runs 13 residues. The V gene's germline CDR1 is SGHRS and CDR2 YFSETQ.

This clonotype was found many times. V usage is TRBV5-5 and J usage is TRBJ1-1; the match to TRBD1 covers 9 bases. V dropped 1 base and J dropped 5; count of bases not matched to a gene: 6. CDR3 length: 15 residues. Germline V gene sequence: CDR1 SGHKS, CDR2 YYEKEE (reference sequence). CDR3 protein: CASSLSGQGRTEAFF. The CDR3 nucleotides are TGTGCCAGCAGCTTGTCAGGACAGGGGAGGACTGAAGCTTTCTTT.

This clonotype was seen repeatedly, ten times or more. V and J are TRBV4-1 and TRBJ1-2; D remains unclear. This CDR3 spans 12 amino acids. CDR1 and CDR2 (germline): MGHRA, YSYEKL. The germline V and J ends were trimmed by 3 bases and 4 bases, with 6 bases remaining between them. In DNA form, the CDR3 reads TGCGCCAGCAGCCACGACATCTATGGCTACACCTTC. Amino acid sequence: CASSHDIYGYTF.

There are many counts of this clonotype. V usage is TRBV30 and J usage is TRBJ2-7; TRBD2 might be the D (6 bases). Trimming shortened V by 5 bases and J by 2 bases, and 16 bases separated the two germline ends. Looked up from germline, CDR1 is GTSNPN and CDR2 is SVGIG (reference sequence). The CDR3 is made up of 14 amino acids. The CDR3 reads CAWASGTHTYEQYF. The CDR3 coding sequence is TGTGCCTGGGCTTCCGGGACTCATACCTACGAGCAGTACTTC.

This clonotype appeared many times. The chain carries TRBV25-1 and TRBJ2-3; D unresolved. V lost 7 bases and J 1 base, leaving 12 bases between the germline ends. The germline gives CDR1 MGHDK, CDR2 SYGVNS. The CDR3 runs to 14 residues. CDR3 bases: TGTGCCAGCAACCCGCTAGTAGGCACAGATACGCAGTATTTT. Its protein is CASNPLVGTDTQYF.

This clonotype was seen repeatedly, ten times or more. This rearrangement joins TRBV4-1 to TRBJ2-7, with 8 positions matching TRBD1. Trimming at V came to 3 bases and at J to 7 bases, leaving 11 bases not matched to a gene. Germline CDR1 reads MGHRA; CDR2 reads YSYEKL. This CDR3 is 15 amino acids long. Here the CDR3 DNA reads TGCGCCAGCAGCCACGCCCCGACAGGGGTCATGGAGCAGTACTTC. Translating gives CASSHAPTGVMEQYF.

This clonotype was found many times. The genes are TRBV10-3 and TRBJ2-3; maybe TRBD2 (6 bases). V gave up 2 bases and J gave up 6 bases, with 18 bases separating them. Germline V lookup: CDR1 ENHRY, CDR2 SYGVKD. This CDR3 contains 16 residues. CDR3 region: CAISEVGLWVTDTQYF. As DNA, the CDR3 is TGTGCCATCAGTGAGGTGGGACTCTGGGTTACGGATACGCAGTATTTT.

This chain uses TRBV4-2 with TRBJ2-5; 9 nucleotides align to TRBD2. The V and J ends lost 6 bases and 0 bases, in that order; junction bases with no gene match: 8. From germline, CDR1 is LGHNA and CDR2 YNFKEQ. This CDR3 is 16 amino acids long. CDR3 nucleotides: TGTGCCAGCAGTCGCCTTAGCGGGGGCGACCAAGAGACCCAGTACTTC. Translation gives CASSRLSGGDQETQYF.